Below, 22 T cell receptor beta chains from the same sample are listed, as sequenced in a study of cytomegalovirus exposure and HLA in healthy donors. Primers for the PCR totalled 60 Vbeta and 13 Jbeta. Only in-frame clones appear in the TCRdb table, and some are missing; sequencing was by immunoSEQ multiplex PCR. This sample's clone table lists 100,000 or so clones. Sequencing was carried out using PBMCs. The receptors were sampled from a man in his forties or fifties in good health and CMV-seronegative.

This chain joins TRBV11-3 and TRBJ2-5; 7 bases align to TRBD1. Losses at the gene ends were 3 bases for V and 2 bases for J; bases not matched to a gene: 9. The CDR3 runs to 16 residues. Germline V lookup: CDR1 SGHNT, CDR2 YENEEA. DNA for the CDR3: TGTGCCAGCAGCTTGATCCTCGGGACAGAACAAGAGACCCAGTACTTC. This encodes CASSLILGTEQETQYF.

The chain joins TRBV19 to TRBJ1-2; 7 positions match TRBD1. CDR1 and CDR2 (germline): LNHDA, SQIVND (reference sequence). There are 13 residues in the CDR3. Trimming cost V 2 bases and J 8 bases; bases outside gene matches: 5. The CDR3 coding sequence is TGTGCCAGTAGTATAAATCGGGACAGCGGCTACACCTTC. Residues: CASSINRDSGYTF.

The chain joins TRBV5-8 to TRBJ1-2, with a tentative D call TRBD1 (5 bases). Trimming removed 2 bases from V and 2 bases from J, with 13 bases in between. Germline assignment: CDR1 SGHTS and CDR2 YDEGEE. This CDR3 contains 15 residues. CDR3 DNA: TGTGCCAGCAGCTTTTGGTCCAGGGCCAACTATGGCTACACCTTC. Amino acid sequence: CASSFWSRANYGYTF.

The chain is built from TRBV19 and TRBJ2-7, with unresolved D. V shed 3 bases and J shed 2 bases, with 8 bases lying between them. Germline assignment: CDR1 LNHDA and CDR2 SQIVND (reference sequence). The CDR3 runs to 13 residues. The DNA of the CDR3 is TGTGCCAGTAGTATGAGACTTACCTACGAGCAGTACTTC. Translated, it gives CASSMRLTYEQYF.

V is TRBV18 and J is TRBJ2-3, with 10 positions matching TRBD1. Unmatched junction bases numbered 6, after V lost 3 bases and J lost 6 bases. The CDR3 sequence is 15 residues long. The germline V gene encodes CDR1 KGHSH and CDR2 LQKENI. CDR3 in amino acids: CASSPLTGGIDTQYF. The CDR3 bases are TGTGCCAGCTCACCGCTGACAGGGGGCATCGATACGCAGTATTTT.

The chain combines TRBV19 with TRBJ1-1; TRBD1 matches 7 bases. This CDR3 has 14 amino acids. In germline, CDR1 is LNHDA, CDR2 SQIVND (reference sequence). With V trimmed by 4 bases and J by 7 bases, 9 bases remained unmatched. The CDR3 loop reads CASSTSTGSLEAFF. CDR3 DNA sequence: TGTGCCAGTAGTACCTCGACAGGGAGTCTTGAAGCTTTCTTT.

V usage is TRBV6-5 and J usage is TRBJ2-7; 9 bases are a match to TRBD1. Germline CDR1 and CDR2: MNHEY and SVGAGI. V dropped 3 bases and J dropped 3; count of bases not matched to a gene: 9. The CDR3 is made up of 16 amino acids. DNA for the CDR3: TGTGCCAGCAGTTATCGAGGGACAGGGTCCCTCTACGAGCAGTACTTC. Amino acids: CASSYRGTGSLYEQYF.

The chain recombines TRBV7-2 with TRBJ2-7; 8 bases agree with TRBD1. There are 15 residues in the CDR3. CDR1 and CDR2 (germline): SGHTA, FQGNSA. V was pared by 5 bases and J by 3 bases, with 9 bases of the junction left unmatched. The CDR3: CASSNRQGRIYEQYF. As DNA, the CDR3 is TGTGCCAGCAGCAATAGACAGGGGCGTATCTACGAGCAGTACTTC.

The V call is TRBV6-5, the J call TRBJ2-1; D not certain. V was pared by 6 bases and J by 8 bases, with 8 bases between. The CDR3 spans 11 residues. In germline, CDR1 is MNHEY, CDR2 SVGAGI. CDR3 in DNA: TGTGCCAGCAGCCGTCGCGATGAGCAGTTCTTC. This translates into CASSRRDEQFF.

The chain recombines TRBV5-1 with TRBJ2-7; 11 bases fit TRBD2. From germline, CDR1 is SGHRS and CDR2 YFSETQ. V trimming: 4 bases; J trimming: 3 bases; junction bases outside the gene matches: 6. CDR3 size: 15 residues. CDR3 sequence reads: CASSSTSGSIYEQYF. CDR3 coding DNA: TGCGCCAGCAGCAGTACTAGCGGGAGTATCTACGAGCAGTACTTC.

The CDR3 sequence is CASNKRGGDEQYF. In nucleotides, the CDR3 is TGTGCCAGCAACAAGCGGGGAGGGGACGAGCAGTACTTC. The chain joins TRBV7-2 to TRBJ2-7; 7 nucleotides agree with TRBD2. The germline V gene has CDR1 SGHTA and CDR2 FQGNSA. The CDR3 has 13 amino acids. Germline trimming cut 7 bases from V and 5 bases from J; bases unmatched to any gene: 8. Drawing the rest from reference TRBV7-2 and TRBJ2-7, the complete variable domain is GAGVSQSPSNKVTEKGKDVELRCDPISGHTALYWYRQSLGQGLEFLIYFQGNSAPDKSGLPSDRFSAERTGGSVSTLTIQRTQQEDSAVYLCASNKRGGDEQYFGPGTRLTVT.

The rearrangement links TRBV5-1 to TRBJ1-1; the D is unclear. The CDR3 covers 15 residues. CDR1 and CDR2 (germline): SGHRS, YFSETQ. V was cut by 3 bases and J by 4 bases, with 16 bases left in between. The CDR3 DNA follows: TGCGCCAGCAGCTCCACGGGCGGGAAGGTCACTGAAGCTTTCTTT. This codes for CASSSTGGKVTEAFF. The full variable domain, completed using reference TRBV5-1 and TRBJ1-1, is KAGVTQTPRYLIKTRGQQVTLSCSPISGHRSVSWYQQTPGQGLQFLFEYFSETQRNKGNFPGRFSGRQFSNSRSEMNVSTLELGDSALYLCASSSTGGKVTEAFFGQGTRLTVV.

DNA for the CDR3: TGTGCCAGTAGTATAGACCTACAAGAGGGACAGGCAGAGACCCAGTACTTC. Translated, it gives CASSIDLQEGQAETQYF. The chain links TRBV19 to TRBJ2-5; the match to TRBD1 covers 8 bases. With V trimmed by 0 bases and J by 4 bases, 10 bases remained unmatched. The CDR3 totals 17 residues. CDR1 LNHDA and CDR2 SQIVND come from the germline V gene (reference sequence).

The V call is TRBV4-1, the J call TRBJ1-6, with D possibly TRBD1 on 6 matching bases. The ends were cut back, 8 bases at V and 7 bases at J, with 18 bases in the middle. The germline V gene encodes CDR1 MGHRA and CDR2 YSYEKL. This CDR3 is 15 amino acids long. CDR3 loop: CASEERGGWNSPLHF. The CDR3 bases are TGCGCCAGCGAAGAGAGGGGGGGATGGAATTCACCCCTCCACTTT.

Note on this clone: This specimen includes other DNA sequences encoding the same CDR3. CDR3 coding DNA: TGTGCCAGCAGTGAACCGGGACAGGACTACGAGCAGTACTTC. Its protein is CASSEPGQDYEQYF. V and J are TRBV25-1 and TRBJ2-7; 8 nucleotides match TRBD1. The germline V gene encodes CDR1 MGHDK and CDR2 SYGVNS. V gave up 2 bases and J gave up 3 bases; unmatched junction bases: 3. This CDR3 contains 14 residues.

This sequence joins TRBV6-1 and TRBJ2-7, with a possible D match to TRBD1 (6 bases). Germline V gene sequence: CDR1 MNHNS, CDR2 SASEGT. The CDR3 extends over 12 amino acids. Trimming stripped 7 bases from V and 6 bases from J, with 13 bases between. CDR3 coding DNA: TGTGCCAGCACCCCAACAGGGAGCGAGCAGTACTTC. Translating gives CASTPTGSEQYF.

The rearrangement links TRBV19 to TRBJ2-2; D possibly corresponds to TRBD1 (6 bases). The CDR3 has 14 amino acids. Germline values: CDR1 LNHDA, CDR2 SQIVND (reference sequence). V lost 8 bases and J 7 bases, leaving 17 bases between the germline ends. The chain's CDR3 is CASSIGADSGELFF. The DNA of the CDR3 is TGTGCCAGTTCTATAGGGGCGGACAGCGGGGAGCTGTTTTTT.

As for this clone: This sample also contains other DNA sequences that code for the same CDR3. The V call is TRBV10-3, the J call TRBJ1-6; 9 bases fit TRBD1. The CDR3 sequence is 15 residues long. Looked up from germline, CDR1 is ENHRY and CDR2 is SYGVKD. The V and J ends lost 2 bases and 6 bases, in that order; junction bases with no gene match: 2. The CDR3 coding sequence is TGTGCCATCAGTGAGGGACAGGGGAGTAATTCACCCCTCCACTTT. Translated, it gives CAISEGQGSNSPLHF.

The rearrangement joins TRBV19 to TRBJ1-5, with D perhaps TRBD1 (6 bases). The CDR3 extends over 14 amino acids. V gave up 3 bases and J gave up 4 bases, with 10 bases separating them. Germline values: CDR1 LNHDA, CDR2 SQIVND (reference sequence). The CDR3 bases are TGTGCCAGTAGTATTTCCAGGGGTAATCAGCCCCAGCATTTT. Encoded protein: CASSISRGNQPQHF.

The CDR3 coding sequence is TGTGCCAGCAGCCAAGATGGGACTAGCGGGAGATACGAGCAGTACTTC. As protein: CASSQDGTSGRYEQYF. The chain couples TRBV4-2 to TRBJ2-7, with 14 bases that match TRBD2. The V gene's germline CDR1 is LGHNA and CDR2 YNFKEQ. The CDR3 is 16 amino acids. With 0 bases clipped from V and 4 bases from J, the junction kept 2 bases outside the gene matches.

The V and J genes are TRBV4-3 and TRBJ1-4; 8 nucleotides agree with TRBD1. The CDR3 covers 17 residues. The V gene end was trimmed by 1 base and the J gene end by 3 bases; junction bases not matched to a gene: 7. CDR1 is LGHNA, CDR2 YSLEER, per germline. The CDR3: CASSQGNQGAANEKLFF. Written as DNA, the CDR3 is TGCGCCAGCAGCCAAGGGAATCAGGGGGCAGCTAATGAAAAACTGTTTTTT.

The chain links TRBV6-5 to TRBJ2-7; 9 bases map to TRBD1. V lost 5 bases and J lost 6; bases outside the gene matches: 8. The CDR3 loop spans 14 amino acids. Germline V lookup: CDR1 MNHEY, CDR2 SVGAGI. This chain's CDR3 is CASSGQGTGGEQYF. The CDR3 bases are TGTGCCAGCAGTGGACAGGGGACAGGTGGCGAGCAGTACTTC.